The 27 T cell receptor beta chains given below trace back to one sample, sequenced in a study of blood T cells in healthy people across ages. The second PCR ran roughly 7 to 12 cycles with a sample-barcoded 5' primer and J-beta primers. TCRdb re-analysed the 5' RACE reads in MiXCR, keeping a single row per CDR3 protein. Of about 1.4 million distinct CDR3 sequences listed, roughly 59% were seen once; the top ten hold 5.5% to 8%. Source material: blood. Receptors were obtained from a man younger than 35 in good health.

This sequence joins TRBV7-9 and TRBJ2-1; 8 bases align to TRBD2. This CDR3 comprises 16 residues. Germline trimming cut 1 base from V and 3 bases from J; bases unmatched to any gene: 5. CDR1 and CDR2 from the germline V gene are SEHNR and FQNEAQ (reference sequence). The DNA for the CDR3 is TGTGCCAGCAGCTTAGGCTCCGGGGGGGACTACAATGAGCAGTTCTTC. Amino acid sequence: CASSLGSGGDYNEQFF.

The chain employs TRBV29-1 and TRBJ1-1; 9 bases map to TRBD1. The CDR3 is 13 amino acids. Germline assignment: CDR1 SQVTM and CDR2 ANQGSEA. The V segment lost 5 bases and the J segment 4 bases; nucleotides outside the gene matches: 5. The CDR3 nucleotides read TGCAGCGTTAAGACAGGGGGAACCACTGAAGCTTTCTTT. Its translation is CSVKTGGTTEAFF.

The chain is built from TRBV27 and TRBJ2-3; D gene ambiguous. Germline V CDR1 and CDR2: MNHEY, SMNVEV (reference sequence). The CDR3 spans 15 residues. The V end was cut by 0 bases, the J end by 0 bases, with 7 bases between. CDR3 sequence: CASSLSEPSTDTQYF. The CDR3 DNA reads as TGTGCCAGCAGTTTATCTGAACCTAGCACAGATACGCAGTATTTT.

The chain has TRBV27 and TRBJ2-3; 14 nucleotides match TRBD2. Germline trimming cut 3 bases from V and 7 bases from J; bases unmatched to any gene: 6. The germline V gene has CDR1 MNHEY and CDR2 SMNVEV (reference sequence). The CDR3 covers 16 residues. The CDR3 loop reads CASSFSGLAGEYTQYF. The CDR3 DNA follows: TGTGCCAGCAGTTTTTCGGGACTAGCGGGGGAATATACGCAGTATTTT.

This sequence joins TRBV12-3 or TRBV12-4 and TRBJ2-1, with D perhaps TRBD1 or TRBD2 (5 bases each). The ends were cut back, 2 bases at V and 8 bases at J, with 16 bases in the middle. The CDR3 has 15 amino acids. The CDR3 region has the DNA TGTGCCAGCAGTTTATTTTTGTTGGGACGCGATGAGCAGTTCTTC. Its translation is CASSLFLLGRDEQFF.

This clonotype has a handful of counts. V gene TRBV20-1 combines with J gene TRBJ1-5; D not resolved. V was cut by 1 base and J by 7 bases, with 14 bases left in between. The CDR3 contains 14 residues. Germline V gene sequence: CDR1 DFQATT, CDR2 SNEGSKA (reference sequence). For the CDR3, the DNA is TGCAGTGCTAGAGCGGGAGCCTTCGGACAGCCCCAGCATTTT. It specifies CSARAGAFGQPQHF.

The V and J genes are TRBV28 and TRBJ1-2; possible D gene TRBD1, 5 bases. The CDR3 is made up of 14 amino acids. Trimming pared 5 bases from V and 7 bases from J, leaving 17 bases between. Germline CDR1 is MDHEN and CDR2 is SYDVKM. The CDR3: CASSPSGRGFGYTF. The CDR3 bases are TGTGCCAGCAGTCCCTCGGGGAGGGGCTTTGGCTACACCTTC.

The chain links TRBV5-1 to TRBJ1-5; 9 bases line up with TRBD1. The J segment lost 6 bases and the V segment lost 4 bases, leaving 8 bases of the junction unmatched. Germline assignment: CDR1 SGHRS and CDR2 YFSETQ. The CDR3 covers 15 residues. The CDR3 coding sequence is TGCGCCAGCAGCCTGACTGGGACAGGGACTCAGCCCCAGCATTTT. It specifies CASSLTGTGTQPQHF. Full variable domain (missing parts from reference TRBV5-1 and TRBJ1-5): KAGVTQTPRYLIKTRGQQVTLSCSPISGHRSVSWYQQTPGQGLQFLFEYFSETQRNKGNFPGRFSGRQFSNSRSEMNVSTLELGDSALYLCASSLTGTGTQPQHFGDGTRLSIL.

The chain uses TRBV7-6 and TRBJ2-3, with D uncertain. The CDR3 is made up of 14 amino acids. CDR1 and CDR2 from the germline V gene are SGHVS and FNYEAQ. Trimming took off 4 bases at V and 0 bases at J, with 8 bases between the two ends. CDR3 amino acids: CASSSRISTDTQYF. The CDR3 nucleotides read TGTGCCAGCAGCTCAAGGATTAGCACAGATACGCAGTATTTT.

This sequence joins TRBV5-1 and TRBJ1-1; D is unresolved. The CDR3 runs to 14 residues. V was pared by 1 base and J by 6 bases, with 13 bases between. The germline CDR1 and CDR2 sequences are SGHRS and YFSETQ. The CDR3 DNA follows: TGCGCCAGCAGCTTGCCGGGAAGGATGGCTGAAGCTTTCTTT. This translates into CASSLPGRMAEAFF.

The chain links TRBV3-1 to TRBJ1-2; D is uncertain. CDR1 and CDR2 from the germline V gene are LGHDT and YNNKEL (reference sequence). V was shortened by 3 bases and J by 6 bases, with 11 bases between the two germline ends. The CDR3 is 13 residues long. DNA of the CDR3: TGTGCCAGCAGCCAGGGGAGGGAGCATGGCTACACCTTC. Its translation: CASSQGREHGYTF.

This clonotype has just one count. J is TRBJ1-2 and V is TRBV20-1, with D hard to call. V was cut by 0 bases and J by 2 bases, with 13 bases left in between. In germline, CDR1 is DFQATT, CDR2 SNEGSKA (reference sequence). CDR3 length: 15 residues. The CDR3 DNA reads as TGCAGTGCTAGAGATTCGGCAGCTGGGAACTATGGCTACACCTTC. Translation gives CSARDSAAGNYGYTF.

As for this clonotype: One end of the junction does not line up with germline, which may come from a read error. The gene calls are TRBV6-2 or TRBV6-3 and TRBJ2-2; 9 bases match TRBD1. This CDR3 has 16 amino acids. The germline V gene encodes CDR1 MNHEY and CDR2 SVGEGT. This CDR3 reads CAGSYWGQGPTGELFF. Here the CDR3 DNA reads TGTGCCGGCAGTTACTGGGGACAGGGACCTACCGGGGAGCTGTTTTTT.

The chain recombines TRBV6-6 with TRBJ2-5, with 9 nucleotides matching TRBD1. Trimming removed 6 bases from V and 8 bases from J; junction bases left unmatched: 13. CDR3 length: 15 amino acids. The germline CDR1 and CDR2 sequences are MNHNY and SVGAGI (reference sequence). The CDR3 nucleotides are TGTGCCAGCAGCTACGGACAGGGGAAGGGAGAAACCCAGTACTTC. It codes for CASSYGQGKGETQYF.

J is TRBJ2-2 and V is TRBV7-9; D might be TRBD1 (6 bases). Trimming removed 4 bases at V and 5 bases at J, with 14 bases between. The length of the CDR3 is 15 residues. Germline V gives CDR1 SEHNR, CDR2 FQNEAQ (reference sequence). The DNA for the CDR3 is TGTGCCAGCAGCTCAAGGGGGATTCTAACCGGGGAGCTGTTTTTT. It yields the protein CASSSRGILTGELFF.

The rearrangement uses TRBV6-5 and TRBJ1-1; D is undetermined. Per the germline V gene, CDR1 is MNHEY and CDR2 is SVGAGI. There are 12 residues in the CDR3. Trimming took 2 bases from V and 6 from J, leaving 7 bases between them. For the CDR3, the DNA is TGTGCCAGCAGTTACGGAATGGCTGAAGCTTTCTTT. Its protein is CASSYGMAEAFF.

The chain joins TRBV6-5 to TRBJ2-7; D may be TRBD2 (6 bases). From germline, CDR1 is MNHEY and CDR2 SVGAGI. The CDR3 is made up of 14 amino acids. V was shortened by 9 bases and J by 0 bases, with 15 bases between the two germline ends. CDR3 in DNA: TGTGCCAGTGGATTCCGGGACTCCTCCTACGAGCAGTACTTC. Its translation is CASGFRDSSYEQYF.

The chain has TRBV12-3 or TRBV12-4 and TRBJ2-7; 8 bases align to TRBD1. The CDR3 covers 15 residues. The J segment lost 3 bases and the V segment lost 4 bases, leaving 8 bases of the junction unmatched. The DNA of the CDR3 is TGTGCCAGCAGTTCGGAAGGACAGGGTCTCTACGAGCAGTACTTC. Translated: CASSSEGQGLYEQYF.

The chain has TRBV6-1 and TRBJ2-1, with 12 nucleotides matching TRBD2. V shed 7 bases and J 4 bases; nucleotides not matched to a gene: 11. CDR3 length equals 17 residues. Germline lookup yields CDR1 MNHNS and CDR2 SASEGT. CDR3 DNA: TGTGCCAGCACCAAATTCGGACTAGCGGGGAGATACAATGAGCAGTTCTTC. Protein: CASTKFGLAGRYNEQFF.

V usage is TRBV7-2 and J usage is TRBJ2-1, with 10 bases aligning to TRBD2. Germline V CDR1 and CDR2: SGHTA, FQGNSA. J was trimmed by 7 bases and V by 1 base; bases with no gene match: 16. The CDR3 spans 19 residues. The DNA for the CDR3 is TGTGCCAGCAGCTTAGATTTGGGAGATCTAGCGGGAGAGGCGAATGAGCAGTTCTTC. Translating gives CASSLDLGDLAGEANEQFF. The whole variable domain, filled in from reference TRBV7-2 and TRBJ2-1, reads GAGVSQSPSNKVTEKGKDVELRCDPISGHTALYWYRQSLGQGLEFLIYFQGNSAPDKSGLPSDRFSAERTGGSVSTLTIQRTQQEDSAVYLCASSLDLGDLAGEANEQFFGPGTRLTVL.

This chain connects TRBV21-1 to TRBJ1-4; whether TRBD1, the table's D call, matches the DNA was not checked. TRBV21-1 is noted as a pseudogene. This CDR3 spans 15 amino acids. CDR3 residues: CASSPRPEGNEKLFF. The CDR3 coding sequence is TGTGCCAGCAGCCCCCGTCCCGAGGGTAATGAAAAACTGTTTTTT.

This clonotype has a handful of counts. The chain has TRBV15 and TRBJ2-3; tentative D call: TRBD1 (5 bases). Between the trimmed V and J ends, which lost 3 bases and 5 bases, there was a span of 9 bases. CDR1 is LNHNV and CDR2 is YYDKDF in the germline V gene (reference sequence). The CDR3 extends over 13 amino acids. In nucleotides, the CDR3 is TGTGCCACCAGCAGGACAGAAATAGATACGCAGTATTTT. The encoded protein is CATSRTEIDTQYF. The variable domain in full, with the rest retrieved from reference TRBV15 and TRBJ2-3, is DAMVIQNPRYQVTQFGKPVTLSCSQTLNHNVMYWYQQKSSQAPKLLFHYYDKDFNNEADTPDNFQSRRPNTSFCFLDIRSPGLGDTAMYLCATSRTEIDTQYFGPGTRLTVL.

The chain couples TRBV20-1 to TRBJ2-1; D perhaps matches TRBD2 (5 bases). Germline assignment: CDR1 DFQATT and CDR2 SNEGSKA (reference sequence). The ends were cut back, 0 bases at V and 6 bases at J, with 12 bases in the middle. The CDR3 has 14 amino acids. This chain's CDR3 is CSARDTLARNEQFF. The CDR3 region has the DNA TGCAGTGCTAGAGATACCCTAGCCCGCAATGAGCAGTTCTTC.

The chain is built from TRBV4-1 and TRBJ1-1, with 8 bases lining up with TRBD1. This CDR3 is 13 amino acids long. Trimming cost V 1 base and J 11 bases; bases outside gene matches: 6. Germline V lookup: CDR1 MGHRA, CDR2 YSYEKL. This CDR3 reads CASSQVGQGWAFF. CDR3 sequence (DNA): TGCGCCAGCAGCCAAGTAGGACAGGGTTGGGCTTTCTTT.

The rearrangement uses TRBV2 and TRBJ2-4; 11 bases fit TRBD2. The assigned J gene may be wrong: the sequence end matches TRBJ2-7 better. Germline V gene data show CDR1 as SNHLY and CDR2 as FYNNEI. This CDR3 is built from 18 residues. CDR3 residues: CASSSGTSGFHTTYEQYF. The DNA of the CDR3 is TGTGCCAGCAGTTCCGGGACTAGCGGATTTCACACCACCTACGAGCAGTACTTC.

V usage is TRBV6-1 and J usage is TRBJ1-2; D is perhaps TRBD1 (6 bases). V lost 1 base to trimming and J lost 3 bases, with 15 bases between them. The CDR3 consists of 16 residues. Germline V gives CDR1 MNHNS, CDR2 SASEGT. The CDR3 region is CASSEVRGKDYYGYTF. CDR3 nucleotides: TGTGCCAGCAGTGAAGTGAGGGGGAAAGATTACTATGGCTACACCTTC.

V gene TRBV4-3 combines with J gene TRBJ1-4; D might be TRBD1 (5 bases). This CDR3 has 15 amino acids. Trimming pared 0 bases from V and 3 bases from J, leaving 8 bases between. Germline V gene sequence: CDR1 LGHNA, CDR2 YSLEER. The CDR3 DNA is TGCGCCAGCAGCCAAGAGGGGGGTCCTAATGAAAAACTGTTTTTT. It specifies CASSQEGGPNEKLFF.